This T cell receptor (beta chain) was identified during a study of patients and donors after allogeneic stem cell transplantation. V lost 6 bases and J lost 4; bases outside the gene matches: 7. Germline-derived CDR1 and CDR2 are SQVTM and ANQGSEA. CDR3 length equals 13 residues. One entry per CDR3 protein results from TCRdb running MiXCR on the RT-PCR reads. The table includes 190,000 or so distinct CDR3 sequences, around 40% detected once. The source material was blood, either unsorted or a sorted T cell fraction (not recorded which). The receptor's source is a human donor who was either an allogeneic HSCT recipient or a stem cell or donor lymphocyte infusion donor (not recorded which). It is not recorded whose cells these are; they may come from a transplant donor. The chain joins TRBV29-1 to TRBJ2-7, with TRBD1 matching 9 bases. The DNA for the CDR3 is TGCAGCGTAGCTTACGGGACAGGGTACGAGCAGTACTTC. Translating gives CSVAYGTGYEQYF.